The rows below give T cell receptor beta chains drawn from one sample of a study of shared clonotypes between healthy human individuals. The method was immunoSEQ multiplex PCR; TCRdb's version includes in-frame clones alone and lacks a portion of them. This sample has about 2.3 million clones, with more than 85% found just once. Sequenced input: naive CD4+ T cells from PBMCs. The source of these receptors is a man between 18 and 29 years old in good health. Some clones in this sample may be carry-over from other donors' samples. The CDR3 runs from the conserved cysteine through the conserved F or W. Each record gives: clone size, D gene, V gene, J gene, CDR3 DNA, CDR3 protein. D genes are given only for firm matches. Where a row states a size, it is once, few, many or the class of an expanded clone; other rows omit it.

clone_size: -
d_call: -
v_call: TRBV7-3
j_call: TRBJ2-2
cdr3_nt: TGTGCCAGCAGCCGGGATGGGGCAAACACCGGGGAGCTGTTTTTT
cdr3_aa: CASSRDGANTGELFF

clone_size: -
d_call: -
v_call: TRBV7-9
j_call: TRBJ2-3
cdr3_nt: TGTGCCAGCAGCTTAGATGGGGTGGATACGCAGTATTTT
cdr3_aa: CASSLDGVDTQYF

clone_size: -
d_call: -
v_call: TRBV7-9
j_call: TRBJ1-1
cdr3_nt: TGTGCCAGCAGCTTAGGGACAGAGAACACTGAAGCTTTCTTT
cdr3_aa: CASSLGTENTEAFF

clone_size: once
d_call: -
v_call: TRBV14
j_call: TRBJ2-5
cdr3_nt: TGTGCCAGCAGCCAGGGACTCCAAGAGACCCAGTACTTC
cdr3_aa: CASSQGLQETQYF

clone_size: -
d_call: -
v_call: TRBV11-3
j_call: TRBJ1-1
cdr3_nt: TGTGCCAGCAGCCGGAACCTTCACACTGAAGCTTTCTTT
cdr3_aa: CASSRNLHTEAFF

clone_size: -
d_call: -
v_call: TRBV4-1
j_call: TRBJ1-3
cdr3_nt: TGCGCCAGCAGCCAAGGACTCGACGCAACTGGAAACACCATATATTTT
cdr3_aa: CASSQGLDATGNTIYF

clone_size: -
d_call: TRBD2
v_call: TRBV6-5
j_call: TRBJ2-7
cdr3_nt: TGTGCCAGCATGGGGGGAGGGTCCTCCTACGAGCAGTACTTC
cdr3_aa: CASMGGGSSYEQYF

clone_size: -
d_call: -
v_call: TRBV18
j_call: TRBJ2-3
cdr3_nt: TGTGCCAGCTCAACCCTGACTTCCGCGGCCGGTACAGATACGCAGTATTTT
cdr3_aa: CASSTLTSAAGTDTQYF

clone_size: -
d_call: -
v_call: TRBV29-1
j_call: TRBJ2-1
cdr3_nt: TGCAGCGCCGTCCCCCGGGACGATCCAGGTCACTCCTACAATGAGCAGTTCTTC
cdr3_aa: CSAVPRDDPGHSYNEQFF

clone_size: -
d_call: TRBD1
v_call: TRBV30
j_call: TRBJ1-2
cdr3_nt: TGTGCCTGGAGCGGGACAGGGAATGATGGCTACACCTTC
cdr3_aa: CAWSGTGNDGYTF

clone_size: -
d_call: -
v_call: TRBV7-9
j_call: TRBJ1-1
cdr3_nt: TGTGCCAGCAGCCAAGACGGTGAAGCTTTCTTT
cdr3_aa: CASSQDGEAFF

clone_size: -
d_call: -
v_call: TRBV9
j_call: TRBJ1-1
cdr3_nt: TGTGCCAGCAGCGTAGGATGGGGGGGAGGCACTGAAGCTTTCTTT
cdr3_aa: CASSVGWGGGTEAFF

clone_size: -
d_call: TRBD1
v_call: TRBV27
j_call: TRBJ2-7
cdr3_nt: TGTGCCAGCAGTTCAGGCCCAACTGTAACATTGTGGGGACAGGGGTTGTCCTACGAGCAGTACTTC
cdr3_aa: CASSSGPTVTLWGQGLSYEQYF

clone_size: -
d_call: TRBD2
v_call: TRBV19
j_call: TRBJ2-3
cdr3_nt: TGTGCCAGTAGTATCCGTAGCGGGAGGGCAGGCACAGATACGCAGTATTTT
cdr3_aa: CASSIRSGRAGTDTQYF

clone_size: -
d_call: -
v_call: TRBV9
j_call: TRBJ2-1
cdr3_nt: TGTGCCAGCAGCGTAGGTGGGATAGCGGACAATGAGCAGTTCTTC
cdr3_aa: CASSVGGIADNEQFF

clone_size: -
d_call: -
v_call: TRBV7-3
j_call: TRBJ1-1
cdr3_nt: TGTGCCAGCAGCTTACTTGGGGGGGATCTCACTGAAGCTTTCTTT
cdr3_aa: CASSLLGGDLTEAFF

clone_size: -
d_call: TRBD1
v_call: TRBV9
j_call: TRBJ1-3
cdr3_nt: TGTGCCAGCAGCGGACAGGGGGCTCCGGGAAACACCATATATTTT
cdr3_aa: CASSGQGAPGNTIYF

clone_size: -
d_call: TRBD1
v_call: TRBV6-5
j_call: TRBJ2-2
cdr3_nt: TGTGCCAGCAGTTATGCCCTAGTGCAGGGGGCCGGGGAGCTGTTTTTT
cdr3_aa: CASSYALVQGAGELFF

clone_size: -
d_call: TRBD2
v_call: TRBV6-5
j_call: TRBJ2-3
cdr3_nt: TGTGCCAGCAGCCCCCCGGGACTAGCAGGTAGTACGCAGTATTTT
cdr3_aa: CASSPPGLAGSTQYF

clone_size: few
d_call: -
v_call: TRBV28
j_call: TRBJ1-5
cdr3_nt: TGTGCCAGCAGGGCGACACTCAGCAATCAGCCCCAGCATTTT
cdr3_aa: CASRATLSNQPQHF

clone_size: -
d_call: -
v_call: TRBV29-1
j_call: TRBJ2-3
cdr3_nt: TGCAGCGTTCAACTACTAGCAACTCTAAGCACAGATACGCAGTATTTT
cdr3_aa: CSVQLLATLSTDTQYF

clone_size: few
d_call: -
v_call: TRBV27
j_call: TRBJ1-2
cdr3_nt: TGTGCCAGCAGTTTGACAGCCACCCCCTATGGCTACACCTTC
cdr3_aa: CASSLTATPYGYTF

clone_size: -
d_call: -
v_call: TRBV7-2
j_call: TRBJ2-3
cdr3_nt: TGTGCCAGCAGCTTAGTTTCTGATACGCAGTATTTT
cdr3_aa: CASSLVSDTQYF

clone_size: -
d_call: -
v_call: TRBV28
j_call: TRBJ2-7
cdr3_nt: TGTGCCAGCAGTCTCCAGGACATAACAGCCTACGAGCAGTACTTC
cdr3_aa: CASSLQDITAYEQYF

clone_size: -
d_call: TRBD2
v_call: TRBV7-9
j_call: TRBJ2-5
cdr3_nt: TGTGCCAGCAGCCCCCCTAGCGGGAGGGCCGCGGAGTCGGAGACCCAGTACTTC
cdr3_aa: CASSPPSGRAAESETQYF

clone_size: -
d_call: -
v_call: TRBV30
j_call: TRBJ2-7
cdr3_nt: TGTGCCTGGAACCCCCCGGGGCCTGACTGGGGCTACGAGCAGTACTTC
cdr3_aa: CAWNPPGPDWGYEQYF

clone_size: -
d_call: -
v_call: TRBV7-2
j_call: TRBJ1-5
cdr3_nt: TGTGCCAGCAGCTTGTGGGATCAGCCCCAGCATTTT
cdr3_aa: CASSLWDQPQHF

clone_size: -
d_call: TRBD1
v_call: TRBV19
j_call: TRBJ2-7
cdr3_nt: TGTGCCAGTAGTGCCCAAACAGGGGGCGCGGGGTACGAGCAGTACTTC
cdr3_aa: CASSAQTGGAGYEQYF

clone_size: -
d_call: TRBD2
v_call: TRBV28
j_call: TRBJ2-7
cdr3_nt: TGTGCCAGCGCCTCCGGGACTAAAAATTACTACGAGCAGTACTTC
cdr3_aa: CASASGTKNYYEQYF

clone_size: -
d_call: -
v_call: TRBV27
j_call: TRBJ2-7
cdr3_nt: TGTGCCAGCTCTCGAACAGGGTCATACGAGCAGTACTTC
cdr3_aa: CASSRTGSYEQYF

clone_size: -
d_call: -
v_call: TRBV9
j_call: TRBJ2-5
cdr3_nt: TGTGCCAGCAGCGTAGAAGGACTACAAGAGACCCAGTACTTC
cdr3_aa: CASSVEGLQETQYF

clone_size: -
d_call: -
v_call: TRBV4-2
j_call: TRBJ1-3
cdr3_nt: TGTGCCAGCAGCCAAGTTGCCGACAGTACATCTGGAAACACCATATATTTT
cdr3_aa: CASSQVADSTSGNTIYF

clone_size: -
d_call: -
v_call: TRBV10-1
j_call: TRBJ2-1
cdr3_nt: TGCGCCAGCAGTGAAGCAGCCCCGGGGGATGAGCAGTTCTTC
cdr3_aa: CASSEAAPGDEQFF

clone_size: -
d_call: -
v_call: TRBV7-2
j_call: TRBJ2-3
cdr3_nt: TGTGCCAGCAGCTTAGGACAGGGCACAGATACGCAGTATTTT
cdr3_aa: CASSLGQGTDTQYF

clone_size: -
d_call: -
v_call: TRBV5-1
j_call: TRBJ2-1
cdr3_nt: TGCGCCAGCAGCTCCACCCCAGTCCATGAGCAGTTCTTC
cdr3_aa: CASSSTPVHEQFF

clone_size: -
d_call: -
v_call: TRBV28
j_call: TRBJ1-2
cdr3_nt: TGTGCCACCCCCTCGACCTCCAATTATGGCTACACCTTC
cdr3_aa: CATPSTSNYGYTF

clone_size: -
d_call: -
v_call: TRBV19
j_call: TRBJ1-4
cdr3_nt: TGTGCCAGTAGTATTGCCAACCGGGACGGTAATGAAAAACTGTTTTTT
cdr3_aa: CASSIANRDGNEKLFF

clone_size: -
d_call: -
v_call: TRBV2
j_call: TRBJ2-7
cdr3_nt: TGTGCCAGCAGATCGACACGCAGCTACGAGCAGTACTTC
cdr3_aa: CASRSTRSYEQYF

clone_size: once
d_call: TRBD1
v_call: TRBV30
j_call: TRBJ2-5
cdr3_nt: TGTGCCTGGAGAGCGACAGGGGGCGCGAAGACCCAGTACTTC
cdr3_aa: CAWRATGGAKTQYF

clone_size: -
d_call: TRBD1
v_call: TRBV30
j_call: TRBJ2-6
cdr3_nt: TGTGCCTGGAGTGTACAGGGGTTGTCGGCGGGGGCCAACGTCCTGACTTTC
cdr3_aa: CAWSVQGLSAGANVLTF

clone_size: few
d_call: TRBD1
v_call: TRBV7-2
j_call: TRBJ2-7
cdr3_nt: TGTGCCAGCAGCTTGGAGGACAGGGAGTACGAGCAGTACTTC
cdr3_aa: CASSLEDREYEQYF

clone_size: -
d_call: TRBD2
v_call: TRBV14
j_call: TRBJ2-5
cdr3_nt: TGTGCCAGCAGCCTCCCCCGGGGGGAGAGGGAGACCCAGTACTTC
cdr3_aa: CASSLPRGERETQYF

clone_size: -
d_call: -
v_call: TRBV18
j_call: TRBJ2-3
cdr3_nt: TGTGCCAGCTCACCATCTATAGAAGATACGCAGTATTTT
cdr3_aa: CASSPSIEDTQYF

clone_size: -
d_call: -
v_call: TRBV23-1
j_call: TRBJ1-2
cdr3_nt: TGCGCCAGCAGTCAGTGGGACACGGTCTACTATGGCTACACCTTC
cdr3_aa: CASSQWDTVYYGYTF

clone_size: -
d_call: TRBD1
v_call: TRBV5-8
j_call: TRBJ2-4
cdr3_nt: TGTGCCAGCAGCTTGGTGCGGACAGGGGAGTACATTCAGTACTTC
cdr3_aa: CASSLVRTGEYIQYF

clone_size: -
d_call: -
v_call: TRBV6-1
j_call: TRBJ1-1
cdr3_nt: TGTGCCAGCAGAGACACACAGAACACTGAAGCTTTCTTT
cdr3_aa: CASRDTQNTEAFF

clone_size: -
d_call: -
v_call: TRBV19
j_call: TRBJ1-1
cdr3_nt: TGTGCCAGTAGTACCCTGCGGGGGGTTACTGAAGCTTTCTTT
cdr3_aa: CASSTLRGVTEAFF

clone_size: -
d_call: -
v_call: TRBV28
j_call: TRBJ1-5
cdr3_nt: TGTGCCAGCAGTCTGTTACAGGGTCTAAGGAATCAGCCCCAGCATTTT
cdr3_aa: CASSLLQGLRNQPQHF

clone_size: -
d_call: -
v_call: TRBV28
j_call: TRBJ1-5
cdr3_nt: TGTGCCAGCAGTTTATGGGGAGCGATGGGGGTGGGTCAGCCCCAGCATTTT
cdr3_aa: CASSLWGAMGVGQPQHF

clone_size: -
d_call: -
v_call: TRBV5-1
j_call: TRBJ2-5
cdr3_nt: TGCGCCAGCAGCTTTTCCCCTCGGCAAGAGACCCAGTACTTC
cdr3_aa: CASSFSPRQETQYF

clone_size: -
d_call: -
v_call: TRBV28
j_call: TRBJ1-2
cdr3_nt: TGTGCCAGCAGTGAGCCCCGACAGCATGGGGCCCTCACCTTC
cdr3_aa: CASSEPRQHGALTF

clone_size: -
d_call: -
v_call: TRBV28
j_call: TRBJ2-5
cdr3_nt: TGTGCCAGCCAACAGGGGAGGGAGACCCAGTACTTC
cdr3_aa: CASQQGRETQYF

clone_size: few
d_call: -
v_call: TRBV28
j_call: TRBJ1-5
cdr3_nt: TGTGCCAGCAGTCAAAGCAATCAGCCCCAGCATTTT
cdr3_aa: CASSQSNQPQHF

clone_size: -
d_call: TRBD2
v_call: TRBV9
j_call: TRBJ2-1
cdr3_nt: TGTGCCAGCAGCGTAGGGGCTAGCGGGTACTCTAACAATGAGCAGTTCTTC
cdr3_aa: CASSVGASGYSNNEQFF

clone_size: -
d_call: -
v_call: TRBV7-3
j_call: TRBJ2-3
cdr3_nt: TGTGCCAGCAGCCCCACGCGGTCTCCTAGCACAGATACGCAGTATTTT
cdr3_aa: CASSPTRSPSTDTQYF